These T cell receptor beta chains were read from a single sample in a study of shared clonotypes between healthy human individuals. The table came from immunoSEQ multiplex PCR; TCRdb's copy has only in-frame clones and leaves some out. The profile shows roughly 1,600,000 clones, 97% to 99% of them singletons. The specimen was naive CD4+ T cells sorted from blood. These receptors originate from a man aged 25-45 years in good health. Both conserved end residues are part of each CDR3. Fields, in order: CDR3 protein, CDR3 DNA, V gene, D gene, clone size, J gene. D genes are given only for firm matches. Only some rows state a clone size, as once, few, many or a class for expanded clones.

CASSLGLVETQYF TGTGCCAGCTCTCTGGGTTTAGTTGAGACCCAGTACTTC TRBV18 - - TRBJ2-5
CSVLDRAFNEKLFF TGCAGCGTCTTGGACAGGGCCTTTAATGAAAAACTGTTTTTT TRBV29-1 TRBD1 once TRBJ1-4
CASGPKGVLETQYF TGTGCTAGTGGTCCGAAGGGGGTCTTGGAGACCCAGTACTTC TRBV12-5 - - TRBJ2-5
CASSPLRASGGDNEQFF TGCGCCAGCAGCCCCCTTCGAGCTAGCGGAGGGGACAATGAGCAGTTCTTC TRBV5-1 TRBD2 once TRBJ2-1
CASSFNGGKGTDTQYF TGTGCCAGCAGCTTTAACGGCGGCAAGGGCACAGATACGCAGTATTTT TRBV11-2 - - TRBJ2-3
CASSLKSQGSGELFF TGCGCCAGCAGCCTCAAGTCCCAGGGGTCCGGGGAGCTGTTTTTT TRBV5-1 - - TRBJ2-2
CACIRGGTEAFF TGTGCCTGTATAAGGGGGGGCACTGAAGCTTTCTTT TRBV28 - - TRBJ1-1
CASSLLDSPNEKLFF TGTGCCAGCTCCCTTTTGGACAGCCCTAATGAAAAACTGTTTTTT TRBV18 - once TRBJ1-4
CASSLALRGYTF TGTGCCAGCAGCTTGGCCCTCCGTGGCTACACCTTC TRBV7-2 - - TRBJ1-2
CASSLATDWNTIYF TGTGCCAGCAGCTTGGCGACAGACTGGAACACCATATATTTT TRBV5-4 - - TRBJ1-3
CASSNSGLYGYTF TGTGCCAGTAGTAACTCGGGACTCTATGGCTACACCTTC TRBV19 - - TRBJ1-2
CASSDSAYSYEQYF TGTGCCAGCAGTGACTCGGCCTACTCCTACGAGCAGTACTTC TRBV6-4 - once TRBJ2-7
CAISGFGGTDTQYF TGTGCCATCAGTGGGTTCGGGGGCACAGATACGCAGTATTTT TRBV10-3 - - TRBJ2-3
CASSLESGEETQYF TGCGCCAGCAGCTTGGAAAGCGGCGAAGAGACCCAGTACTTC TRBV5-1 - - TRBJ2-5
CAWSSRANTGELFF TGTGCCTGGAGTAGTCGAGCGAACACCGGGGAGCTGTTTTTT TRBV30 - - TRBJ2-2